A single sample gave rise to the 19 T cell receptor beta chains below, sequenced in a study of T cell responses to AZD1222 COVID-19 vaccine. Only in-frame clones appear in the TCRdb table, and some are missing; sequencing was by immunoSEQ multiplex PCR. Among about 150,000 clones listed, approximately 90% were seen once. This specimen consisted of peripheral blood, obtained on day 0 of AZD1222 vaccination. The receptors here all came from an adult in good health.

This clone was detected once. The J gene is TRBJ2-3, the V gene TRBV7-9; D assignment may be TRBD1 or TRBD2 (5 bases each). The CDR3 runs 16 residues. Germline V CDR1 and CDR2: SEHNR, FQNEAQ (reference sequence). The V and J ends lost 3 bases and 3 bases respectively, with 16 bases between them. The CDR3 region has the DNA TGTGCCAGCAGCTTCGGGACCGCCCAAGGGACAGATACGCAGTATTTT. This codes for CASSFGTAQGTDTQYF.

The chain joins TRBV12-3 or TRBV12-4 to TRBJ2-1; D perhaps matches TRBD2 (6 bases). The CDR3 is 13 residues long. Trimming took off 2 bases at V and 7 bases at J, with 9 bases between the two ends. The CDR3: CASSLRGRNEQFF. In DNA form, the CDR3 reads TGTGCCAGCAGTTTACGGGGGAGGAATGAGCAGTTCTTC.

This rearrangement joins TRBV5-4 to TRBJ2-1, with 7 bases identical to TRBD1. CDR1 is SGHNT and CDR2 is YYREEE in the germline V gene (reference sequence). V was clipped by 4 bases and J by 4 bases; unmatched bases: 8. This CDR3 is 15 amino acids long. The chain's CDR3 is CASSESGTEYNEQFF. The CDR3 nucleotides are TGTGCCAGCAGCGAATCCGGGACAGAGTACAATGAGCAGTTCTTC.

This chain links TRBV28 with TRBJ2-5, with D perhaps matching TRBD2 (5 bases). V was shortened by 5 bases and J by 9 bases, with 16 bases between the two germline ends. Germline V gene data show CDR1 as MDHEN and CDR2 as SYDVKM. The CDR3 is made up of 13 amino acids. The CDR3 is CASSRPGYRAQYF. CDR3 DNA sequence: TGTGCCAGCAGTCGTCCGGGATACCGGGCCCAGTACTTC.

The chain joins TRBV6-5 to TRBJ1-5; D not certain. Looked up from germline, CDR1 is MNHEY and CDR2 is SVGAGI. V was pared by 10 bases and J by 2 bases, with 12 bases between. The CDR3 runs 13 residues. The CDR3 protein is CATKGEGNQPQHF. The CDR3 DNA follows: TGTGCCACTAAAGGCGAGGGCAATCAGCCCCAGCATTTT.

The chain combines TRBV7-3 with TRBJ2-5; 10 nucleotides line up with TRBD2. J was trimmed by 5 bases and V by 1 base; bases with no gene match: 13. The CDR3 extends over 18 amino acids. Germline V gene data show CDR1 as SGHTA and CDR2 as FQGTGA. The CDR3: CASSLNGGALAGLETQYF. CDR3 bases: TGTGCCAGCAGCTTAAACGGGGGGGCACTAGCGGGATTGGAGACCCAGTACTTC.

The rearrangement uses TRBV3-1 (or the pseudogene TRBV3-2) and TRBJ2-5; the D gene is possibly TRBD1 (6 bases). V was cut by 0 bases and J by 5 bases, with 13 bases left in between. The CDR3 consists of 15 residues. Germline V gene data show CDR1 as LGHDT and CDR2 as YNNKEL (reference sequence). This CDR3 reads CASSQENRVWETQYF. The CDR3 DNA is TGTGCCAGCAGCCAAGAGAACAGGGTATGGGAGACCCAGTACTTC.

V is TRBV11-3 and J is TRBJ2-7; D call uncertain. V dropped 3 bases and J dropped 1 base, with 7 bases sitting between them. The CDR3 runs 13 residues. From germline, CDR1 is SGHNT and CDR2 YENEEA. CDR3: CASSFVASYEQYF. DNA for the CDR3: TGTGCCAGCAGCTTTGTGGCTTCCTACGAGCAGTACTTC.

Concerning this clone: One junction end disagrees with the germline gene, perhaps due to a read error. The J gene is TRBJ2-1, the V gene TRBV7-3; 11 bases are shared with TRBD2. This CDR3 contains 14 residues. Germline values: CDR1 SGHTA, CDR2 FQGTGA. The CDR3 DNA reads TGTGCCAGCAGCGTAACTAGCGGGAGAGTTGAGCAGTTCTTC. Residues: CASSVTSGRVEQFF.

The J gene is TRBJ2-7, the V gene TRBV18, with 7 bases fitting TRBD1. This CDR3 region has 12 residues. CDR1 and CDR2 from the germline V gene are KGHSH and LQKENI. With V trimmed by 4 bases and J by 7 bases, 4 bases remained unmatched. Here the CDR3 reads CASSLDREEQYF. The CDR3 region has the DNA TGTGCCAGCTCACTAGACAGGGAAGAGCAGTACTTC.

This chain joins TRBV27 and TRBJ1-1; D is uncertain. Germline V gene sequence: CDR1 MNHEY, CDR2 SMNVEV (reference sequence). This CDR3 comprises 19 residues. V was clipped by 7 bases and J by 0 bases, with 27 bases between them. The CDR3, as DNA: TGTGCCAGCACCTTATCGTCCCCCAACCGGATGATCATGAACACTGAAGCTTTCTTT. Its protein is CASTLSSPNRMIMNTEAFF.

The table lists this clone with a few counts. The chain has TRBV11-2 and TRBJ2-1, with TRBD2 identical over 10 bases. This CDR3 region has 17 residues. With V trimmed by 3 bases and J by 5 bases, 10 bases remained unmatched. CDR1 and CDR2 from the germline V gene are SGHAT and FQNNGV. This CDR3 is CASSLKAGTSANNEQFF. In nucleotides, the CDR3 is TGTGCCAGCAGCTTGAAGGCGGGGACTAGCGCAAACAATGAGCAGTTCTTC.

The chain combines TRBV7-3 with TRBJ1-1; the D is unclear. This CDR3 spans 13 amino acids. Trimming left V 5 bases short and J 1 base short, with 8 bases between. Germline V gives CDR1 SGHTA, CDR2 FQGTGA. The chain's CDR3 is CASSPRQNTEAFF. In nucleotides, the CDR3 is TGTGCCAGCAGCCCGCGACAGAACACTGAAGCTTTCTTT.

V is TRBV6-5 and J is TRBJ1-3; perhaps TRBD1 as D (5 bases). The V end lost 7 bases, the J end lost 0 bases, and 10 bases lay between the germline ends. Germline V gives CDR1 MNHEY, CDR2 SVGAGI. The CDR3 contains 14 residues. As DNA, the CDR3 is TGTGCCAGCAAGGGACGAGCCTCTGGAAACACCATATATTTT. It yields the protein CASKGRASGNTIYF.

The chain employs TRBV2 and TRBJ1-1; 8 nucleotides line up with TRBD1. The CDR3 covers 15 residues. The germline V gene encodes CDR1 SNHLY and CDR2 FYNNEI. With 7 bases clipped from V and 5 bases from J, the junction kept 12 bases outside the gene matches. DNA of the CDR3: TGTGCCAGCAACCCGTCGCGACAGGGGAGGACTGAAGCTTTCTTT. It encodes CASNPSRQGRTEAFF.

This chain uses TRBV28 with TRBJ2-7, with 9 bases identical to TRBD1. CDR1 and CDR2 from the germline V gene are MDHEN and SYDVKM. CDR3 length: 15 amino acids. The junction had 8 bases not matched to a gene; V was cut back by 5 bases and J by 3 bases. The CDR3 loop reads CASSRPGQGFYEQYF. CDR3 in DNA: TGTGCCAGCAGTCGGCCCGGACAGGGGTTCTACGAGCAGTACTTC.

Here the CDR3 DNA reads TGCGCCAGCAGCCCACCCGCAGGGGGCTTGACTGAAGCTTTCTTT. This gives the protein CASSPPAGGLTEAFF. This rearrangement joins TRBV5-1 to TRBJ1-1, with 8 bases identical to TRBD1. V gave up 4 bases and J gave up 5 bases; unmatched junction bases: 10. CDR3 length equals 15 residues. Germline-derived CDR1 and CDR2 are SGHRS and YFSETQ. Combining the CDR3 with reference TRBV5-1 and TRBJ1-1 gives the whole variable domain KAGVTQTPRYLIKTRGQQVTLSCSPISGHRSVSWYQQTPGQGLQFLFEYFSETQRNKGNFPGRFSGRQFSNSRSEMNVSTLELGDSALYLCASSPPAGGLTEAFFGQGTRLTVV.

The CDR3 reads CASSFAGSYEQYF. CDR3 DNA: TGTGCCAGCAGCTTCGCGGGGTCCTACGAGCAGTACTTC. The rearrangement joins TRBV11-2 to TRBJ2-7, with a possible D match to TRBD2 (6 bases). Trimming left V 3 bases short and J 1 base short, with 7 bases between. The CDR3 sequence is 13 residues long. In germline, CDR1 is SGHAT, CDR2 FQNNGV.

This chain links TRBV28 with TRBJ1-1; maybe TRBD1 (5 bases). Germline V gene data show CDR1 as MDHEN and CDR2 as SYDVKM. Trimming removed 3 bases at V and 7 bases at J, with 12 bases between. The CDR3 has 13 residues. This CDR3 is CASSFRLGGEAFF. The CDR3 DNA follows: TGTGCCAGCAGTTTCAGGCTTGGGGGTGAAGCTTTCTTT.